Here is one T cell receptor beta chain with its context. This specimen comes from a study of blood T cell repertoires in COVID-19. The study drew participants aged about 18 to 95 years from around 24 US areas. V lost 7 bases and J lost 5, with 17 bases in between. The CDR3 loop spans 15 amino acids. CDR1 is MNHEY and CDR2 is SMNVEV in the germline V gene (reference sequence). Using immunoSEQ multiplex PCR, the repertoire was profiled, and TCRdb retains in-frame clones only, with some absent. The sample yields about 380,000 clones, 80% to 90% seen once. What was sequenced was PBMCs or T cells enriched from blood (not recorded which). The chain employs TRBV27 and TRBJ2-2, with D perhaps TRBD2 (7 bases). The receptor was isolated from a man aged 30-40 years who had recovered from COVID-19. CDR3 DNA: TGTGCCAGCATGGACGGGGGGCAAGGGACCGGGGAGCTGTTTTTT. The encoded protein is CASMDGGQGTGELFF.